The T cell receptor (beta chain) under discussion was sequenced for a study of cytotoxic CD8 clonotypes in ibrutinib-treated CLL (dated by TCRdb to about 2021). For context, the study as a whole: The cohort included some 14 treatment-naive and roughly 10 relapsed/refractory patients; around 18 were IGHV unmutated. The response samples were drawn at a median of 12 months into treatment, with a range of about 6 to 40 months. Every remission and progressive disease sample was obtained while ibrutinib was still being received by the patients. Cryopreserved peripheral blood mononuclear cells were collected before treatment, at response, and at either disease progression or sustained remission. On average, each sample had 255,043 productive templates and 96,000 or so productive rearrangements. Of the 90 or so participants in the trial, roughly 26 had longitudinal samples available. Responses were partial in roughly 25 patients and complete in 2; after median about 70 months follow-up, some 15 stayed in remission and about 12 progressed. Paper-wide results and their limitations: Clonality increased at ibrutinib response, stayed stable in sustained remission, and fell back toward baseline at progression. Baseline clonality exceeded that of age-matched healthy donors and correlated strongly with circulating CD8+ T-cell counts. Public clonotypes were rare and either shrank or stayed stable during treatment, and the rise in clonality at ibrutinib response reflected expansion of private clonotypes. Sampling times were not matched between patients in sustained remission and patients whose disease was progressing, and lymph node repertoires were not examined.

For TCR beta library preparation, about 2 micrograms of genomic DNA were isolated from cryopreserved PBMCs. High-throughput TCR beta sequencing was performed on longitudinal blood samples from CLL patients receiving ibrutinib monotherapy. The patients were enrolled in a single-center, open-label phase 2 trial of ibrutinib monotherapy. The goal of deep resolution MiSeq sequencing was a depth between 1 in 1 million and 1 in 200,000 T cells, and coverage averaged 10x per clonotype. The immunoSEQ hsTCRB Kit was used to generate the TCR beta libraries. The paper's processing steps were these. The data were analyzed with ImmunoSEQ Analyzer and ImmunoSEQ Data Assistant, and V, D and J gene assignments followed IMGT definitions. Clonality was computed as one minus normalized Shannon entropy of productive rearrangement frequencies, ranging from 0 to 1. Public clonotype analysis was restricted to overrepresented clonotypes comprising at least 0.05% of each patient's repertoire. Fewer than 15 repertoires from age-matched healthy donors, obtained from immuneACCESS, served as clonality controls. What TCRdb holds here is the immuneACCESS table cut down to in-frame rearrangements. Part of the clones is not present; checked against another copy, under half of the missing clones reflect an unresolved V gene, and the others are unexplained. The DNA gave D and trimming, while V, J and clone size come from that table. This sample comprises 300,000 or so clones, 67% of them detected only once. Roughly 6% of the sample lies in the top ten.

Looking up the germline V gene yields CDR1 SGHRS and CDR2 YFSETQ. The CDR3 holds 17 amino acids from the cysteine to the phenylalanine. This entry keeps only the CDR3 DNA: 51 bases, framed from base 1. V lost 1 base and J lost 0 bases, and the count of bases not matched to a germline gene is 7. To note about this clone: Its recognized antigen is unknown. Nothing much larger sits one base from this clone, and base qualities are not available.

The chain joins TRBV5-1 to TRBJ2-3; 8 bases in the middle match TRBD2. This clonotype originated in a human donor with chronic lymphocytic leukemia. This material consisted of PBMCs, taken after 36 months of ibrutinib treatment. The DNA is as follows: TGCGCCAGCAGCTTGTTGGCTAGCGGGCCGAGCACAGATACGCAGTATTTT. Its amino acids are CASSLLASGPSTDTQYF.